Here is one T cell receptor beta chain with its context. The CDR3 has 13 residues. The germline CDR1 and CDR2 sequences are SGHRS and YFSETQ. V lost 1 base and J 9 bases, leaving 11 bases between the germline ends. In the authors' methods: The assay estimated nucleated cells by amplifying reference gene primers. Profiling relied on immunoSEQ multiplex PCR, and the TCRdb table lists in-frame clones only, not all of them. Clone size and the V and J calls come from that table; the DNA yielded D and trimming. This sample has about 200,000 clones, with roughly 75% found just once. This sample was taken from a study of blood T cell repertoires in COVID-19. Study-wide context: Spain, Italy and the United States supplied samples that represented acute and convalescent COVID-19. PBMCs, B-cell-depleted T cells, or T cells provided the cDNA or gDNA that made up the material.

The chain uses TRBV5-1 and TRBJ2-1; D remains unclear. The TCR comes from a woman between 70 and 85 years old with acute or convalescent COVID-19. The source material was peripheral blood. The CDR3 nucleotides read TGCGCCAGCAGCTTGAACTTTGCGGCTGAGCAGTTCTTC. This codes for CASSLNFAAEQFF.